There are a few counts of the clone carrying this T cell receptor beta chain. These data are taken from a study of shared clonotypes between healthy human individuals. This CDR3 contains 14 residues. V lost 6 bases, J lost 5 bases, and 13 bases lay in between. Per germline, CDR1 MNHEY and CDR2 SVGAGI. Unsorted PBMC samples were amplified in replicate PCRs containing roughly 290 ng DNA, roughly 33,000 T cell genomes. Scientists sequenced DNA from unsorted PBMC on ten immunoSEQ deep assay plates. Some clones are missing from TCRdb's copy, which holds only in-frame ones; the method was immunoSEQ multiplex PCR. Among nearly 500,000 clones listed, 70% to 80% were seen once. Free of recent acute infections or vaccinations, the donors were healthy HIV-negative adults.

This TCR derives from a woman aged 35 to 49 in good health. Some clones in this sample may be carry-over from other donors' samples. The specimen sequenced was PBMCs. The chain joins TRBV6-5 to TRBJ1-4, with D possibly TRBD1 on 5 matching bases. CDR3: CASSLDRLNEKLFF. CDR3 in DNA: TGTGCCAGCAGCCTAGACAGACTAAATGAAAAACTGTTTTTT.